Below, 12 T cell receptor beta chains from the same sample are listed, as sequenced in a study of blood T cell repertoires in COVID-19. TCRdb's table, derived via immunoSEQ multiplex PCR, lists solely in-frame clones and lacks some. The data show 140,000 or so clones, 75% to 90% seen once. The material sequenced was peripheral blood. The receptors shown here come from a woman in her sixties with active COVID-19.

The rearrangement links TRBV5-1 to TRBJ2-7, with 7 bases lining up with TRBD1. Germline CDR1 is SGHRS and CDR2 is YFSETQ. CDR3 length: 14 residues. V was pared by 3 bases and J by 4 bases, with 7 bases of the junction left unmatched. The CDR3 sequence is CASSSNRGPYEQYF. DNA of the CDR3: TGCGCCAGCAGCTCCAACAGGGGCCCTTACGAGCAGTACTTC.

The chain joins TRBV11-1 to TRBJ2-7; TRBD1 matches 10 bases. J was trimmed by 9 bases and V by 5 bases; bases with no gene match: 13. The CDR3 is made up of 15 amino acids. CDR1 is SGHAT and CDR2 is FQDESV in the germline V gene (reference sequence). CDR3 region: CASSQHRDRGIGQYF. In DNA form, the CDR3 reads TGTGCCAGCAGCCAACACCGGGACAGGGGCATAGGGCAGTACTTC.

This rearrangement joins TRBV11-2 to TRBJ2-3; 7 nucleotides match TRBD2. This CDR3 has 16 residues. In germline, CDR1 is SGHAT, CDR2 FQNNGV. J gave up 0 bases and V 1 base, and 4 bases lay outside the gene matches. The CDR3 DNA reads as TGTGCCAGCAGCTTAGGTCTAGCGGCTAGCACAGATACGCAGTATTTT. Translated, it gives CASSLGLAASTDTQYF.

This sequence joins TRBV9 and TRBJ2-5, with 10 bases lining up with TRBD2. CDR3 length: 20 residues. Germline assignment: CDR1 SGDLS and CDR2 YYNGEE. V was pared by 3 bases and J by 2 bases, with 19 bases of the junction left unmatched. CDR3 residues: CASSGGSSGSVFIWQETQYF. The CDR3 DNA sequence: TGTGCCAGCAGCGGGGGATCTAGCGGGAGCGTTTTTATCTGGCAAGAGACCCAGTACTTC.

The chain is built from TRBV9 and TRBJ2-1; 12 nucleotides agree with TRBD2. V lost 4 bases to trimming and J lost 4 bases; unmatched junction nucleotides: 3. CDR3 length: 15 amino acids. Germline CDR1 SGDLS, CDR2 YYNGEE. CDR3 sequence reads: CASSPGLAGYNEQFF. The DNA for the CDR3 is TGTGCCAGCAGCCCAGGACTAGCGGGGTACAATGAGCAGTTCTTC.

The chain links TRBV7-9 to TRBJ2-1; the match to TRBD2 covers 7 bases. The CDR3 spans 15 residues. The V and J ends lost 1 base and 5 bases, in that order; junction bases with no gene match: 5. The germline CDR1 and CDR2 sequences are SEHNR and FQNEAQ (reference sequence). The DNA for the CDR3 is TGTGCCAGCAGCTTAGTCCTAGCGGACAACAATGAGCAGTTCTTC. Translation gives CASSLVLADNNEQFF.

This clone was detected only a few times. CDR3 DNA sequence: TGTGCCAGCAGCCGACAGGCGATAAATGGCTACACCTTC. Its protein is CASSRQAINGYTF. This sequence joins TRBV2 and TRBJ1-2; D is perhaps TRBD1 (6 bases). Germline V gene data show CDR1 as SNHLY and CDR2 as FYNNEI. Trimming took off 6 bases at V and 6 bases at J, with 14 bases between the two ends. CDR3 length equals 13 residues.

V gene TRBV2 combines with J gene TRBJ2-3; TRBD2 matches at 12 bases. V trimming: 6 bases; J trimming: 1 base; junction bases outside the gene matches: 11. From germline, CDR1 is SNHLY and CDR2 FYNNEI. This CDR3 is 18 amino acids long. The CDR3 loop reads CASRALAGGPSGTDTQYF. The DNA for the CDR3 is TGTGCCAGCAGGGCCCTAGCGGGAGGGCCCTCGGGCACAGATACGCAGTATTTT.

This clone was counted once. A read error may account for a junction end that differs from germline. The chain uses TRBV7-6 and TRBJ2-1; 10 bases line up with TRBD2. CDR3 length: 14 amino acids. The germline gives CDR1 SGHVS, CDR2 FNYEAQ. The CDR3 region has the DNA TGTGCCAGCAGCTTAGCAGTAAGGGCTAGCGGGAGTGTCTTC. Its translation: CASSLAVRASGSVF.

As concerns this clone: An end of the junction differs from the germline gene, which may be a read error. The rearrangement links TRBV5-1 to TRBJ2-1; TRBD2 agrees at 13 bases. Germline values: CDR1 SGHRS, CDR2 YFSETQ. This CDR3 region has 14 residues. The CDR3: CASSPGLAGLFQIF. The CDR3 region has the DNA TGCGCCAGCAGCCCGGGACTAGCGGGACTTTTCCAGATCTTC.

The chain employs TRBV9 and TRBJ1-2; 8 bases map to TRBD1. V was pared by 2 bases and J by 3 bases, with 6 bases of the junction left unmatched. This CDR3 spans 15 amino acids. The germline gives CDR1 SGDLS, CDR2 YYNGEE. The CDR3 reads CASSVTGVADYGYTF. As DNA, the CDR3 is TGTGCCAGCAGCGTGACAGGGGTCGCCGACTATGGCTACACCTTC.

This rearrangement joins TRBV4-2 to TRBJ2-5; TRBD2 matches 10 bases. In germline, CDR1 is LGHNA, CDR2 YNFKEQ. The CDR3 spans 16 residues. Trimming at V came to 1 base and at J to 4 bases, leaving 6 bases not matched to a gene. The CDR3 DNA is TGTGCCAGCAGCCAAGGGACTAGCGGAGGGGGAGAGACCCAGTACTTC. It encodes CASSQGTSGGGETQYF.